Given below is one T cell receptor beta chain in context. Donors in Cohort 3 who had recovered were those with two negative PCRs, healthcare professional clearance, or resolution of their symptoms. This record comes from a study of blood T cell repertoires in COVID-19. Data came from immunoSEQ multiplex PCR; TCRdb stores just in-frame clones and leaves some out. Of fewer than 250,000 clones in the sample, approximately 84% were seen once. This TCR was sampled from a woman aged 25-40 years who had recovered from COVID-19. Sequencing was carried out using PBMCs or T cells enriched from blood (not recorded which).

Here the CDR3 reads CASSPGQGPRQPQHF. In DNA, the CDR3 is TGTGCCTCATCGCCGGGACAGGGACCGCGGCAGCCCCAGCATTTT. This chain connects TRBV10-3 to TRBJ1-5; 9 bases align to TRBD1. Germline V gene lookup returns CDR1 ENHRY and CDR2 SYGVKD. This CDR3 is 15 amino acids long. J was trimmed by 7 bases and V by 11 bases; bases with no gene match: 15.